Below are 32 T cell receptor beta chains sequenced from a single sample in a study of Graves' ophthalmopathy and Graves' hyperthyroidism. RNA transcripts were the source from which TCR beta CDR3 regions were amplified. RT-PCR was first run with HTBI primers, then multiplex PCR in a second round. TCRdb reprocessed the multiplex PCR reads via MiXCR and lists one record per CDR3 protein. The table has 500,000 to 600,000 distinct CDR3 sequences, about 40% seen once. Sequenced: peripheral blood or thyroid tissue (not recorded which). These receptor sequences come from an adult man with Graves' hyperthyroidism.

This chain connects TRBV7-9 to TRBJ2-3, with D hard to call. CDR1 is SEHNR, CDR2 FQNEAQ, per germline (reference sequence). V lost 5 bases and J 11 bases, leaving 14 bases between the germline ends. The CDR3 extends over 12 amino acids. The CDR3 DNA is TGTGCCAGCAGCCTAGACCCTAGGGTGCAGTATTTT. Translating it yields CASSLDPRVQYF.

The chain uses TRBV2 and TRBJ1-2; D is unclear. This CDR3 region has 14 residues. Germline V gene data show CDR1 as SNHLY and CDR2 as FYNNEI. The V end lost 5 bases, the J end lost 6 bases, and 16 bases lay between the germline ends. The CDR3 protein is CASSLPGVGDGYTF. DNA of the CDR3: TGTGCCAGCAGTTTGCCGGGCGTTGGGGATGGCTACACCTTC. Drawing the rest from reference TRBV2 and TRBJ1-2, the complete variable domain is EPEVTQTPSHQVTQMGQEVILRCVPISNHLYFYWYRQILGQKVEFLVSFYNNEISEKSEIFDDQFSVERPDGSNFTLKIRSTKLEDSAMYFCASSLPGVGDGYTFGSGTRLTVV.

At least ten counts were recorded for this clonotype. This chain connects TRBV19 to TRBJ1-1, with a possible D match to TRBD1 (5 bases). The CDR3 sequence is 16 residues long. V was cut by 3 bases and J by 1 base, with 15 bases left in between. Looked up from germline, CDR1 is LNHDA and CDR2 is SQIVND (reference sequence). CDR3 amino acids: CASSIHGARGNTEAFF. The CDR3 region has the DNA TGTGCCAGTAGTATTCATGGGGCTCGCGGGAACACTGAAGCTTTCTTT.

In this sample, this clonotype turned up many times. The chain is built from TRBV20-1 and TRBJ2-7; 8 bases are shared with TRBD1. After removal of 6 bases from V and 4 bases from J, the junction contained 14 bases not matched to a gene. CDR1 is DFQATT, CDR2 SNEGSKA, per germline (reference sequence). This CDR3 has 15 residues. CDR3 coding DNA: TGCAGTGCCAGCGTAGGACAGGGTGAAAATTACGAGCAGTACTTC. Translating gives CSASVGQGENYEQYF.

The chain links TRBV30 to TRBJ1-6, with D possibly being TRBD1 (6 bases). V was trimmed by 4 bases and J by 10 bases, leaving 14 bases between them. The V gene's germline CDR1 is GTSNPN and CDR2 SVGIG (reference sequence). The CDR3 contains 13 residues. The CDR3 loop reads CAWTSGDRSPLHF. The CDR3 DNA is TGTGCCTGGACTTCAGGGGATCGGTCACCCCTCCACTTT.

The gene calls are TRBV7-9 and TRBJ2-5; D is perhaps TRBD2 (7 bases). The germline CDR1 and CDR2 sequences are SEHNR and FQNEAQ (reference sequence). The CDR3 is 15 amino acids. Deletions cut 10 bases from V and 1 base from J, with 19 bases between. The CDR3 loop reads CATGRGGGLQETQYF. DNA of the CDR3: TGTGCCACAGGGAGGGGGGGAGGCCTCCAAGAGACCCAGTACTTC.

This clonotype was seen many times. V gene TRBV29-1 combines with J gene TRBJ2-2; D may be TRBD1 or TRBD2 (5 bases each). The CDR3 contains 12 residues. Trimming cost V 3 bases and J 6 bases, with 8 bases left between them. The germline CDR1 and CDR2 sequences are SQVTM and ANQGSEA. CDR3 bases: TGCAGCGTTGAGGGGGAAGCCGGGGAGCTGTTTTTT. Protein sequence: CSVEGEAGELFF.

This clonotype has a count of ten or more. This sequence joins TRBV5-1 and TRBJ2-7, with 9 bases fitting TRBD1. Germline V gene sequence: CDR1 SGHRS, CDR2 YFSETQ. The V segment lost 5 bases and the J segment 2 bases; nucleotides outside the gene matches: 8. The CDR3 covers 15 residues. In DNA, the CDR3 is TGCGCCAGCAGTCCGGGACAGGGCTCCCCCTACGAGCAGTACTTC. Translating it yields CASSPGQGSPYEQYF.

There are a few counts of this clonotype. V gene TRBV6-1 combines with J gene TRBJ2-7; D is undetermined. V lost 1 base and J lost 0, with 10 bases in between. This CDR3 has 15 residues. Germline lookup yields CDR1 MNHNS and CDR2 SASEGT. CDR3 sequence reads: CASSEGSMLSYEQYF. CDR3 sequence (DNA): TGTGCCAGCAGTGAAGGATCCATGCTCTCCTACGAGCAGTACTTC.

At least ten counts were recorded for this clonotype. V gene TRBV6-1 combines with J gene TRBJ2-5; D is possibly TRBD2 (5 bases). CDR1 and CDR2 (germline): MNHNS, SASEGT. V was cut by 1 base and J by 4 bases, with 10 bases left in between. The CDR3 spans 14 residues. The CDR3 sequence: CASSEVGLAETQYF. DNA of the CDR3: TGTGCCAGCAGTGAAGTTGGGCTAGCAGAGACCCAGTACTTC.

The chain uses TRBV7-9 and TRBJ2-5; D not certain. V lost 5 bases and J lost 5, with 21 bases in between. The CDR3 runs to 16 residues. The germline gives CDR1 SEHNR, CDR2 FQNEAQ (reference sequence). The CDR3 DNA reads TGTGCCAGCAGCGACTTGAACTACCGGATAGAGGAGACCCAGTACTTC. This sequence encodes CASSDLNYRIEETQYF.

This clonotype was detected many times. The J gene is TRBJ1-2, the V gene TRBV2, with 7 bases identical to TRBD1. The length of the CDR3 is 14 residues. The V gene end was trimmed by 5 bases and the J gene end by 3 bases; junction bases not matched to a gene: 6. Germline V gene lookup returns CDR1 SNHLY and CDR2 FYNNEI. CDR3 residues: CASSYRQGDYGYTF. As DNA, the CDR3 is TGTGCCAGCAGTTACCGACAGGGAGACTATGGCTACACCTTC.

This clonotype was recorded many times. The chain is built from TRBV7-3 and TRBJ2-2, with TRBD2 as a possible D gene (5 bases). V was clipped by 5 bases and J by 3 bases, with 10 bases between them. CDR1 and CDR2 (germline): SGHTA, FQGTGA. The CDR3 length is 14 residues. The CDR3 DNA follows: TGTGCCAGCAGCCAGGACTTGTACACCGGGGAGCTGTTTTTT. Amino acid sequence: CASSQDLYTGELFF. Based on the CDR3 plus reference TRBV7-3 and TRBJ2-2, the full variable domain is GAGVSQTPSNKVTEKGKYVELRCDPISGHTALYWYRQSLGQGPEFLIYFQGTGAADDSGLPNDRFFAVRPEGSVSTLKIQRTERGDSAVYLCASSQDLYTGELFFGEGSRLTVL.

This clonotype was observed at least ten times. The gene calls are TRBV12-3 or TRBV12-4 and TRBJ2-6; 7 bases are shared with TRBD1. The CDR3 length is 15 residues. Losses at the gene ends were 6 bases for V and 4 bases for J; bases not matched to a gene: 6. The CDR3 sequence is CASSLGGLGANVLTF. The DNA of the CDR3 is TGTGCCAGCAGCCTAGGGGGCTTGGGGGCCAACGTCCTGACTTTC.

This rearrangement joins TRBV6-1 to TRBJ1-2, with D uncertain. The CDR3 has 15 residues. Germline CDR1 reads MNHNS; CDR2 reads SASEGT. Between the trimmed V and J ends, which lost 0 bases and 2 bases, there was a span of 10 bases. CDR3 protein: CASSEAQWVNYGYTF. The CDR3 nucleotides are TGTGCCAGCAGTGAAGCGCAGTGGGTGAACTATGGCTACACCTTC.

The table lists this clonotype with a few counts. The genes are TRBV5-6 and TRBJ2-7; 7 bases line up with TRBD1. Unmatched junction bases numbered 4, after V lost 2 bases and J lost 5 bases. Germline V gene data show CDR1 as SGHDT and CDR2 as YYEEEE. The CDR3 is 13 residues long. Here the CDR3 reads CASSFGRGNEQYF. CDR3 nucleotide sequence: TGTGCCAGCAGCTTTGGCAGGGGGAACGAGCAGTACTTC.

This clonotype was recorded many times. The chain joins TRBV9 to TRBJ1-2; D not certain. The V gene's germline CDR1 is SGDLS and CDR2 YYNGEE. The germline V and J ends were trimmed by 4 bases and 6 bases, with 10 bases remaining between them. This CDR3 spans 12 amino acids. Here the CDR3 reads CASSPHPDGYTF. Here the CDR3 DNA reads TGTGCCAGCAGCCCCCACCCGGATGGCTACACCTTC.

This clonotype appeared many times. The rearrangement joins TRBV20-1 to TRBJ2-7; TRBD2 agrees at 7 bases. Germline V gene data show CDR1 as DFQATT and CDR2 as SNEGSKA (reference sequence). This CDR3 has 16 amino acids. With 3 bases clipped from V and 2 bases from J, the junction kept 13 bases outside the gene matches. The CDR3 sequence is CSASPSSASGAYEQYF. In DNA, the CDR3 is TGCAGTGCTAGTCCCAGCTCCGCTAGCGGAGCCTACGAGCAGTACTTC.

There are many counts of this clonotype. The chain employs TRBV6-1 and TRBJ2-7; D perhaps matches TRBD1 (6 bases). CDR1 is MNHNS, CDR2 SASEGT, per germline. V was pared by 5 bases and J by 10 bases, with 15 bases between. This CDR3 is built from 12 residues. CDR3 DNA sequence: TGTGCCAGCAGTACTAACAGGGTGGAACAGTACTTC. It translates to CASSTNRVEQYF.

This clonotype came up many times. The chain joins TRBV10-3 to TRBJ1-2; D is undetermined. Trimming shortened V by 8 bases and J by 5 bases, and 18 bases separated the two germline ends. Germline V gene sequence: CDR1 ENHRY, CDR2 SYGVKD. CDR3 length equals 14 residues. Written as DNA, the CDR3 is TGTGCCATCCATCAGGACCGGGGTATATATGGCTACACCTTC. This translates into CAIHQDRGIYGYTF.

This clonotype has a single count. The chain joins TRBV10-3 to TRBJ2-2; D is uncertain. This CDR3 region has 11 residues. Germline V gives CDR1 ENHRY, CDR2 SYGVKD. V was pared by 3 bases and J by 8 bases, with 4 bases between. The CDR3 loop is CAISERGELFF. The CDR3 nucleotides read TGTGCCATCAGTGAAAGGGGGGAGCTGTTTTTT.

At least ten counts were recorded for this clonotype. The rearrangement uses TRBV6-1 and TRBJ1-6, with a tentative D call TRBD1 (6 bases). Germline V gives CDR1 MNHNS, CDR2 SASEGT. Trimming removed 5 bases at V and 9 bases at J, with 8 bases between. CDR3 size: 12 residues. The CDR3 region is CASSTGSSPLHF. In DNA, the CDR3 is TGTGCCAGCAGTACAGGGTCTTCACCCCTCCACTTT.

This clonotype was detected ten times or more. The V gene is TRBV6-1, the J gene TRBJ1-1; D ambiguous. Trimming removed 7 bases at V and 0 bases at J, with 12 bases between. Germline CDR1 reads MNHNS; CDR2 reads SASEGT. The CDR3 extends over 14 amino acids. In nucleotides, the CDR3 is TGTGCCAGCATCCCCGCGTACATGAACACTGAAGCTTTCTTT. Protein product: CASIPAYMNTEAFF.

The chain recombines TRBV9 with TRBJ1-6; TRBD1 is a possible D gene (6 bases). In germline, CDR1 is SGDLS, CDR2 YYNGEE. With 2 bases removed from V and 0 bases from J, the gap between germline ends came to 9 bases. CDR3 length: 16 amino acids. In DNA form, the CDR3 reads TGTGCCAGCAGCGTTACAGGGAACTCCTATAATTCACCCCTCCACTTT. Translation gives CASSVTGNSYNSPLHF.

This clonotype occurred a few times. This chain joins TRBV28 and TRBJ2-7; either TRBD1 or TRBD2 may supply D (5 bases each). Germline V CDR1 and CDR2: MDHEN, SYDVKM. The germline V and J ends were trimmed by 4 bases and 6 bases, with 16 bases remaining between them. The CDR3 sequence is 14 residues long. CDR3: CASSWGGLTSEQYF. Here the CDR3 DNA reads TGTGCCAGCAGTTGGGGCGGACTGACCAGCGAGCAGTACTTC.

The J gene is TRBJ2-7, the V gene TRBV25-1; 9 nucleotides match TRBD2. The J segment lost 0 bases and the V segment lost 1 base, leaving 1 base of the junction unmatched. Germline V lookup: CDR1 MGHDK, CDR2 SYGVNS. This CDR3 has 15 amino acids. The CDR3 sequence: CASSEWRGGSYEQYF. The DNA for the CDR3 is TGTGCCAGCAGTGAATGGCGGGGGGGCTCCTACGAGCAGTACTTC.

The rearrangement uses TRBV12-3 or TRBV12-4 and TRBJ2-5; possibly TRBD1 or TRBD2 for D (5 bases each). The CDR3 spans 13 residues. V was shortened by 6 bases and J by 3 bases, with 11 bases between the two germline ends. The CDR3 bases are TGTGCCAGCAGCGTAGCGACAGAAGAGACCCAGTACTTC. As protein: CASSVATEETQYF.

The table lists this clonotype with many counts. This chain connects TRBV2 to TRBJ2-2; possible D gene TRBD2, 6 bases. The CDR3 totals 15 residues. The V gene's germline CDR1 is SNHLY and CDR2 FYNNEI. V lost 6 bases and J 1 base, leaving 12 bases between the germline ends. The CDR3 coding sequence is TGTGCCAGCAGGTTGACTAGGGTGAACACCGGGGAGCTGTTTTTT. Protein sequence: CASRLTRVNTGELFF.

This clonotype was detected many times. This chain joins TRBV7-8 and TRBJ2-5; D is ambiguous. CDR1 and CDR2 (germline): SGHVS, FQNEAQ. Deletions cut 3 bases from V and 6 bases from J, with 11 bases between. The CDR3 has 13 residues. The CDR3 spells CASSFGGLKTQYF. CDR3 bases: TGTGCCAGCAGCTTTGGCGGTTTGAAGACCCAGTACTTC.

This clonotype was recorded many times. The J gene is TRBJ1-2, the V gene TRBV29-1; D uncertain. Germline V gene sequence: CDR1 SQVTM, CDR2 ANQGSEA. The CDR3 contains 14 residues. V lost 5 bases and J 5 bases, leaving 18 bases between the germline ends. CDR3 in DNA: TGCAGCGTTTTCATCGGGGAGTTAGGGTATGGCTACACCTTC. This gives the protein CSVFIGELGYGYTF.

The J gene is TRBJ1-2, the V gene TRBV2, with 7 bases identical to TRBD1. Germline V lookup: CDR1 SNHLY, CDR2 FYNNEI. This CDR3 has 13 residues. Trimming took 5 bases from V and 6 from J; bases not matched to a gene: 6. This chain's CDR3 is CASSPDRDDGYTF. CDR3 DNA sequence: TGTGCCAGCAGTCCCGACAGGGATGATGGCTACACCTTC.

This clonotype turned up a few times. V is TRBV6-1 and J is TRBJ1-4, with D tentatively TRBD1 (5 bases). The ends were cut back, 1 base at V and 6 bases at J, with 12 bases in the middle. CDR3 length equals 15 residues. Germline CDR1 and CDR2: MNHNS and SASEGT. CDR3 sequence reads: CASSEDAGHYEKLFF. For the CDR3, the DNA is TGTGCCAGCAGTGAAGATGCAGGGCACTATGAAAAACTGTTTTTT.